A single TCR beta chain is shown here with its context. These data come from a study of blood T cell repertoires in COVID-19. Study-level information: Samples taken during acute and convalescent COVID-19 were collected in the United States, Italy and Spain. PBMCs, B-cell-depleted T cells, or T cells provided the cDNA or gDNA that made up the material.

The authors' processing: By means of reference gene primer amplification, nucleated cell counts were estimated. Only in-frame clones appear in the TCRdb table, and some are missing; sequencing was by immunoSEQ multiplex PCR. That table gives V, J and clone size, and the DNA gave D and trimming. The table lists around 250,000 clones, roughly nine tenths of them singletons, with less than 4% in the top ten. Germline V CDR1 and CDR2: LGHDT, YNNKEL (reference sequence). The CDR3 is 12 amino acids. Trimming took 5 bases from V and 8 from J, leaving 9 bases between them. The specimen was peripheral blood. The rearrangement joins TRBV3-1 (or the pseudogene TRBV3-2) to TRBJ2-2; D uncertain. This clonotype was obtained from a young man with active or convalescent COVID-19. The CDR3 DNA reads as TGTGCCAGCAGCTACATCTCAGGGGAGCTGTTTTTT. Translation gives CASSYISGELFF.